One sample yielded the 5 T cell receptor beta chains listed below, sequenced in a study of CD8 T cells in ankylosing spondylitis. Regarding the study as a whole: One TCR beta motif, made up of under ten highly homologous variants, appeared characteristic of ankylosing spondylitis blood.

No antigens are known for them. TCRdb processed the 5' RACE reads anew with MiXCR; each CDR3 protein has one entry. The sample carries 350,000 to 550,000 distinct CDR3 sequences, about 24% recorded once. The sample consisted of blood, either unsorted or a sorted T cell fraction (not recorded which). These receptors were taken from a male donor with ankylosing spondylitis.

The chain joins TRBV12-3 or TRBV12-4 to TRBJ1-2; tentatively, D is TRBD1 (6 bases). The CDR3 is 14 amino acids. V lost 3 bases, J lost 7 bases, and 15 bases lay in between. The CDR3 protein is CASSLWGATRGYTF. In DNA, the CDR3 is TGTGCCAGCAGTTTGTGGGGGGCGACGCGTGGCTACACCTTC.

The gene calls are TRBV30 and TRBJ1-6; tentative D call: TRBD1 (5 bases). Deletions cut 1 base from V and 6 bases from J, with 10 bases between. Per the germline V gene, CDR1 is GTSNPN and CDR2 is SVGIG (reference sequence). The length of the CDR3 is 14 residues. The CDR3 nucleotides read TGTGCCTGGAGTGAACGACAGCCTAATTCACCCCTCCACTTT. Protein sequence: CAWSERQPNSPLHF.

The chain uses TRBV19 and TRBJ1-2; D gene unclear. Germline V gives CDR1 LNHDA, CDR2 SQIVND (reference sequence). The CDR3 loop spans 13 amino acids. With 3 bases removed from V and 1 base from J, the gap between germline ends came to 6 bases. Here the CDR3 reads CASSMTGNYGYTF. The CDR3 DNA reads as TGTGCCAGTAGTATGACGGGTAACTATGGCTACACCTTC.

The chain couples TRBV3-1 to TRBJ1-3; D remains ambiguous. V was pared by 0 bases and J by 0 bases, with 9 bases between. CDR3 size: 16 residues. CDR1 and CDR2 from the germline V gene are LGHDT and YNNKEL (reference sequence). CDR3 bases: TGTGCCAGCAGCCAAGATACGGGTACCTCTGGAAACACCATATATTTT. Amino acid sequence: CASSQDTGTSGNTIYF.

The table lists this clonotype with a few counts. The chain employs TRBV24-1 and TRBJ2-5, with 13 bases aligning to TRBD2. Trimming removed 3 bases from V and 2 bases from J; junction bases left unmatched: 5. Germline V lookup: CDR1 KGHDR, CDR2 SFDVKD. CDR3 length equals 17 residues. The CDR3 sequence: CATSDTRTSGSQETQYF. The DNA of the CDR3 is TGTGCCACCAGTGATACCAGGACTAGCGGGAGTCAAGAGACCCAGTACTTC.